This TCR beta chain was sequenced during a study of OX40 agonist ivuxolimab in advanced cancers. Study-level background: The eligibility criteria allowed prior anti-PD-1, anti-PD-L1 or anti-CTLA-4 therapy, and approximately 40% had some.

Sequenced by immunoSEQ multiplex PCR; TCRdb stores in-frame clones only, minus some. Here the sample spans more than 65,000 clones, approximately 90% being singletons. Between the trimmed V and J ends, which lost 0 bases and 4 bases, there was a span of 4 bases. The germline gives CDR1 SGHRS, CDR2 YFSETQ. The CDR3 spans 12 residues. At cycle 4 day 1, cycle 7 day 1, and baseline, blood was sampled. The input for sequencing was CD4+ or CD8+ T cells sorted from blood, taken in a trial of the OX40 agonist ivuxolimab. The chain recombines TRBV5-1 with TRBJ1-2; D is unclear. The sequence derives from an adult with an advanced solid tumor such as melanoma, head and neck, liver or kidney cancer. CDR3 DNA: TGCGCCAGCAGCTTGGACAGCTATGGCTACACCTTC. Protein product: CASSLDSYGYTF.